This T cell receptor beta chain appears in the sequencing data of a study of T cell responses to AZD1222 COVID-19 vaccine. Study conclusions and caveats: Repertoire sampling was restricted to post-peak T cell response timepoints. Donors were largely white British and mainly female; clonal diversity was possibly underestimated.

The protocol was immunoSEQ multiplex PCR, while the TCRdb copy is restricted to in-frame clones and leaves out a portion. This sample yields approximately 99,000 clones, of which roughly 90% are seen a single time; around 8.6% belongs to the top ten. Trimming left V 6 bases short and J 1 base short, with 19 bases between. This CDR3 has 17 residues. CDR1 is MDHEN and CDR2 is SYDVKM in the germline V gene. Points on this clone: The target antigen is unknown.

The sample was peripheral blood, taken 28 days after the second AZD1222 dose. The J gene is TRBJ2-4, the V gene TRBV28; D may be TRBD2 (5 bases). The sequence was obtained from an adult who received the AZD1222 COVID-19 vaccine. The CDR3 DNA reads TGTGCCAGCAGCCTTCCGCCCGGGGTAGGTGCCAAAAACATTCAGTACTTC. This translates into CASSLPPGVGAKNIQYF.